This T cell receptor beta chain appears in the sequencing data of a study of graft-versus-host responses after intestinal transplantation. Study details: Transplants were multivisceral, liver-intestinal, or isolated intestinal. Overall study results and limits: High graft-versus-host to host-versus-graft T cell clonal ratios marked allografts of patients with graft-donor macrochimerism. Researchers found peak circulating GvH clone levels linked to early post-transplant HvG declines. GvH clones were identified in recipient marrow, with some first appearing in ileum or blood.

A note on this clone: Its specificity is not known.

Generated by immunoSEQ multiplex PCR, the TCRdb table keeps only in-frame clones and is missing some. The data show about 100,000 clones, about 90% seen once. The CDR3 totals 15 residues. The trim removed 5 bases at V and 5 bases at J, leaving 10 bases unmatched. CDR1 SEHNR and CDR2 FQNEAQ come from the germline V gene (reference sequence). This receptor was identified in a human donor who received an intestinal transplant. The V and J genes are TRBV7-9 and TRBJ2-7; 9 bases fit TRBD1. The sample here was unstimulated CD4+ T cells sorted from spleen or lymph node cells, taken before intestinal transplant. For the CDR3, the DNA is TGTGCCAGCAGCAAAGCCGGGACAGGGAGACACGAGCAGTACTTC. Its protein product is CASSKAGTGRHEQYF.